This is a list of T cell receptor beta chains from one sample in a study of CD8 T cells in Susac syndrome. TCRdb recomputed calls from the immunoSEQ multiplex PCR reads with MiXCR, one row per CDR3 protein. This table holds almost 450,000 distinct CDR3 sequences, 75% to 90% found once. The sample taken for sequencing was CD8+ T cells from PBMCs. These receptors were obtained from a human donor with multiple sclerosis. Each CDR3 is given with its conserved first and last residue. Each record gives: clone size, D gene, J gene, V gene, CDR3 protein, CDR3 DNA. The D gene is left open where the match is weak. Clone size is not always given. Where it is, it says once, few, many or a class for expanded clones.

clone size: -; D gene: -; J gene: TRBJ1-1; V gene: TRBV29-1; CDR3 protein: CSVESGGYTEAFF; CDR3 DNA: TGCAGCGTTGAATCCGGCGGATACACTGAAGCTTTCTTT
clone size: -; D gene: TRBD2; J gene: TRBJ2-7; V gene: TRBV4-1; CDR3 protein: CASSQDRTSGDYEQYF; CDR3 DNA: TGCGCCAGCAGCCAAGATCGGACTAGCGGGGACTACGAGCAGTACTTC
clone size: -; D gene: -; J gene: TRBJ2-1; V gene: TRBV7-6; CDR3 protein: CASSFTEYNEQFF; CDR3 DNA: TGTGCCAGCAGCTTCACAGAATACAATGAGCAGTTCTTC
clone size: -; D gene: TRBD2; J gene: TRBJ2-7; V gene: TRBV3-1; CDR3 protein: CASSQDRTSGYEQYF; CDR3 DNA: TGTGCCAGCAGCCAAGATCGGACTAGCGGTTACGAGCAGTACTTC
clone size: -; D gene: -; J gene: TRBJ1-2; V gene: TRBV4-1; CDR3 protein: CASSQDGMTQGGGYTF; CDR3 DNA: TGCGCCAGCAGCCAAGATGGCATGACCCAGGGAGGTGGCTACACCTTC
clone size: -; D gene: -; J gene: TRBJ2-3; V gene: TRBV14; CDR3 protein: CASSLRISSTDTQYF; CDR3 DNA: TGTGCCAGCAGCCTCAGGATCTCTAGCACAGATACGCAGTATTTT
clone size: -; D gene: -; J gene: TRBJ1-5; V gene: TRBV12-3/TRBV12-4; CDR3 protein: CASSPPDQPQHF; CDR3 DNA: TGTGCCAGCAGTCCCCCAGATCAGCCCCAGCATTTT
clone size: -; D gene: -; J gene: TRBJ2-5; V gene: TRBV4-1; CDR3 protein: CASSQVGRGDPETQYF; CDR3 DNA: TGCGCCAGCAGCCAAGTGGGCAGGGGGGATCCAGAGACCCAGTACTTC
clone size: once; D gene: -; J gene: TRBJ2-2; V gene: TRBV5-6; CDR3 protein: CASSPPRGPQNTGELFF; CDR3 DNA: TGTGCCAGCAGCCCCCCAAGGGGCCCGCAGAACACCGGGGAGCTGTTTTTT
clone size: few; D gene: -; J gene: TRBJ2-3; V gene: TRBV6-6; CDR3 protein: CASSYRNIADTQYF; CDR3 DNA: TGTGCCAGCAGTTACCGAAATATTGCAGATACGCAGTATTTT
clone size: -; D gene: -; J gene: TRBJ1-2; V gene: TRBV4-1; CDR3 protein: CASSQDAGAGDGYTF; CDR3 DNA: TGCGCCAGCAGCCAAGACGCAGGGGCAGGGGATGGCTACACCTTC
clone size: -; D gene: -; J gene: TRBJ2-7; V gene: TRBV30; CDR3 protein: CAWSGWNYEQYF; CDR3 DNA: TGTGCCTGGAGTGGGTGGAACTACGAGCAGTACTTC
clone size: once; D gene: -; J gene: TRBJ2-3; V gene: TRBV15; CDR3 protein: CATSSPVQGTDTQYF; CDR3 DNA: TGTGCCACCAGCAGCCCAGTTCAGGGCACAGATACGCAGTATTTT
clone size: -; D gene: -; J gene: TRBJ2-1; V gene: TRBV18; CDR3 protein: CASSPTYEQFF; CDR3 DNA: TGTGCCAGCTCGCCGACTTATGAGCAGTTCTTC
clone size: -; D gene: -; J gene: TRBJ2-5; V gene: TRBV4-1; CDR3 protein: CASSRAGPSQETQYF; CDR3 DNA: TGCGCCAGCAGCCGAGCGGGCCCTTCCCAAGAGACCCAGTACTTC
clone size: -; D gene: -; J gene: TRBJ1-5; V gene: TRBV7-8; CDR3 protein: CASSLLVGVHQPQHF; CDR3 DNA: TGTGCCAGCAGCTTACTTGTGGGGGTCCATCAGCCCCAGCATTTT
clone size: -; D gene: -; J gene: TRBJ1-4; V gene: TRBV28; CDR3 protein: CASTNTQYLAEKLFF; CDR3 DNA: TGTGCCAGCACAAATACCCAGTATTTAGCAGAAAAACTGTTTTTT
clone size: -; D gene: -; J gene: TRBJ1-2; V gene: TRBV5-1; CDR3 protein: CASSAGQINYGYTF; CDR3 DNA: TGCGCCAGCAGCGCCGGACAGATAAATTATGGCTACACCTTC
clone size: -; D gene: -; J gene: TRBJ2-3; V gene: TRBV29-1; CDR3 protein: CSVEDAMEETDTQYF; CDR3 DNA: TGCAGCGTTGAAGATGCAATGGAGGAGACAGATACGCAGTATTTT
clone size: -; D gene: -; J gene: TRBJ2-1; V gene: TRBV11-2; CDR3 protein: CASSLGASYNEQFF; CDR3 DNA: TGTGCCAGCAGCTTAGGGGCTAGCTACAATGAGCAGTTCTTC
clone size: -; D gene: TRBD1; J gene: TRBJ2-3; V gene: TRBV10-2; CDR3 protein: CASSESDRVDTQYF; CDR3 DNA: TGCGCCAGCAGTGAGTCGGACAGGGTAGATACGCAGTATTTT
clone size: -; D gene: TRBD2; J gene: TRBJ2-2; V gene: TRBV6-5; CDR3 protein: CASSFTSGGNTGELFF; CDR3 DNA: TGTGCCAGCAGCTTCACTAGCGGGGGGAACACCGGGGAGCTGTTTTTT
clone size: once; D gene: TRBD2; J gene: TRBJ2-5; V gene: TRBV30; CDR3 protein: CAWNLGGLARETQYF; CDR3 DNA: TGTGCCTGGAATCTGGGGGGACTAGCCCGTGAGACCCAGTACTTC
clone size: -; D gene: TRBD2; J gene: TRBJ2-5; V gene: TRBV12-3/TRBV12-4; CDR3 protein: CASRALGTSKPGGETQYF; CDR3 DNA: TGTGCCAGCAGAGCCCTCGGGACTAGCAAACCAGGGGGGGAGACCCAGTACTTC
clone size: -; D gene: TRBD2; J gene: TRBJ2-3; V gene: TRBV27; CDR3 protein: CASSGGGGPDTQYF; CDR3 DNA: TGTGCCAGCAGTGGCGGGGGGGGCCCAGATACGCAGTATTTT
clone size: -; D gene: TRBD1; J gene: TRBJ1-2; V gene: TRBV12-3/TRBV12-4; CDR3 protein: CASSETGFYGYTF; CDR3 DNA: TGTGCCAGCAGCGAGACAGGGTTCTATGGCTACACCTTC
clone size: once; D gene: -; J gene: TRBJ2-7; V gene: TRBV9; CDR3 protein: CASSVDPQGGYEQYF; CDR3 DNA: TGTGCCAGCAGCGTAGACCCACAGGGGGGGTACGAGCAGTACTTC
clone size: -; D gene: TRBD1; J gene: TRBJ1-1; V gene: TRBV5-1; CDR3 protein: CASSTGQGVTEAFF; CDR3 DNA: TGCGCCAGCAGTACCGGACAGGGGGTCACTGAAGCTTTCTTT
clone size: -; D gene: -; J gene: TRBJ2-7; V gene: TRBV10-1; CDR3 protein: CASSESTHPYEQYF; CDR3 DNA: TGCGCCAGCAGTGAGTCGACGCACCCCTACGAGCAGTACTTC
clone size: -; D gene: -; J gene: TRBJ2-5; V gene: TRBV27; CDR3 protein: CASSFQGQETQYF; CDR3 DNA: TGTGCCAGCAGTTTCCAGGGCCAAGAGACCCAGTACTTC
clone size: -; D gene: -; J gene: TRBJ1-1; V gene: TRBV5-1; CDR3 protein: CASSSFPVNTEAFF; CDR3 DNA: TGCGCCAGCAGCTCGTTTCCCGTGAACACTGAAGCTTTCTTT
clone size: -; D gene: -; J gene: TRBJ2-7; V gene: TRBV7-9; CDR3 protein: CASGPASSYEQYF; CDR3 DNA: TGTGCCAGCGGTCCGGCTAGCTCCTACGAGCAGTACTTC
clone size: -; D gene: -; J gene: TRBJ2-2; V gene: TRBV7-9; CDR3 protein: CASSLSGRRDSNTGELFF; CDR3 DNA: TGTGCCAGCAGTTTGAGTGGTCGCAGGGATTCGAACACCGGGGAGCTGTTTTTT
clone size: -; D gene: -; J gene: TRBJ1-3; V gene: TRBV5-6; CDR3 protein: CASKTMDGSSGNTIYF; CDR3 DNA: TGTGCCAGCAAGACGATGGACGGCAGCTCTGGAAACACCATATATTTT
clone size: once; D gene: -; J gene: TRBJ2-1; V gene: TRBV5-1; CDR3 protein: CASSLDAGLGVNEQFF; CDR3 DNA: TGCGCCAGCAGCTTGGATGCAGGGTTAGGGGTCAATGAGCAGTTCTTC
clone size: -; D gene: -; J gene: TRBJ2-7; V gene: TRBV7-9; CDR3 protein: CASSANPGSYEQYF; CDR3 DNA: TGTGCCAGCAGCGCCAACCCCGGGAGCTACGAGCAGTACTTC
clone size: -; D gene: -; J gene: TRBJ2-1; V gene: TRBV27; CDR3 protein: CASSLSLLTVYNEQFF; CDR3 DNA: TGTGCCAGCAGTTTATCCCTCCTGACAGTATACAATGAGCAGTTCTTC
clone size: -; D gene: TRBD1; J gene: TRBJ2-7; V gene: TRBV20-1; CDR3 protein: CSARETGGISYEQYF; CDR3 DNA: TGCAGTGCTAGAGAGACAGGGGGCATATCCTACGAGCAGTACTTC
clone size: -; D gene: -; J gene: TRBJ1-1; V gene: TRBV28; CDR3 protein: CASSSAYEGLGPEAFF; CDR3 DNA: TGTGCCAGCAGTTCCGCCTATGAGGGGTTGGGCCCTGAAGCTTTCTTT
clone size: once; D gene: -; J gene: TRBJ2-2; V gene: TRBV4-1; CDR3 protein: CASSNPRRDTGELFF; CDR3 DNA: TGCGCCAGCAGCAACCCCAGACGGGACACCGGGGAGCTGTTTTTT
clone size: -; D gene: TRBD2; J gene: TRBJ2-7; V gene: TRBV20-1; CDR3 protein: CSLRAGGFPSYEQYF; CDR3 DNA: TGCAGTCTCCGGGCGGGGGGCTTCCCCTCCTACGAGCAGTACTTC
clone size: -; D gene: -; J gene: TRBJ2-7; V gene: TRBV29-1; CDR3 protein: CSVEGTGTVYEQYF; CDR3 DNA: TGCAGCGTTGAAGGGACGGGGACTGTGTACGAGCAGTACTTC
clone size: -; D gene: -; J gene: TRBJ2-1; V gene: TRBV18; CDR3 protein: CASSPAEGVAYNEQFF; CDR3 DNA: TGTGCCAGCTCACCAGCGGAGGGGGTCGCCTACAATGAGCAGTTCTTC
clone size: -; D gene: TRBD1; J gene: TRBJ2-1; V gene: TRBV5-1; CDR3 protein: CASSWETGMGEQFF; CDR3 DNA: TGCGCCAGCAGCTGGGAGACAGGGATGGGTGAGCAGTTCTTC
clone size: -; D gene: -; J gene: TRBJ2-1; V gene: TRBV29-1; CDR3 protein: CSATKGSRDEQFF; CDR3 DNA: TGCAGCGCGACCAAGGGGAGTAGGGATGAGCAGTTCTTC
clone size: -; D gene: -; J gene: TRBJ2-3; V gene: TRBV27; CDR3 protein: CASSFDRTDTQYF; CDR3 DNA: TGTGCCAGCAGTTTCGACAGGACAGATACGCAGTATTTT
clone size: -; D gene: TRBD1; J gene: TRBJ1-2; V gene: TRBV2; CDR3 protein: CASSEWPPGQRDSGYTF; CDR3 DNA: TGTGCCAGCAGTGAGTGGCCACCGGGACAGAGGGACTCTGGCTACACCTTC
clone size: -; D gene: -; J gene: TRBJ2-7; V gene: TRBV28; CDR3 protein: CASSPLSERPWKYF; CDR3 DNA: TGTGCCAGCAGTCCCCTTAGTGAGCGCCCGTGGAAGTACTTC
clone size: -; D gene: -; J gene: TRBJ1-2; V gene: TRBV30; CDR3 protein: CAWTWGGRDGYTF; CDR3 DNA: TGTGCCTGGACCTGGGGAGGAAGGGATGGCTACACCTTC
clone size: once; D gene: -; J gene: TRBJ2-2; V gene: TRBV11-2; CDR3 protein: CASNLYSMSGELFF; CDR3 DNA: TGTGCCAGCAACCTTTATAGCATGTCCGGGGAGCTGTTTTTT
clone size: -; D gene: TRBD2; J gene: TRBJ2-1; V gene: TRBV7-9; CDR3 protein: CASSLLAGVSYNEQFF; CDR3 DNA: TGTGCCAGCAGCTTACTCGCGGGAGTCTCCTACAATGAGCAGTTCTTC
clone size: -; D gene: TRBD1; J gene: TRBJ2-1; V gene: TRBV28; CDR3 protein: CASTLGQTTYNEQFF; CDR3 DNA: TGTGCCAGCACCCTGGGACAGACTACCTACAATGAGCAGTTCTTC
clone size: -; D gene: -; J gene: TRBJ2-7; V gene: TRBV29-1; CDR3 protein: CSVVGGIVYEQYF; CDR3 DNA: TGCAGCGTTGTAGGAGGGATTGTCTACGAGCAGTACTTC
clone size: -; D gene: -; J gene: TRBJ1-5; V gene: TRBV5-1; CDR3 protein: CASSLITDGTSWGCNQPQHF; CDR3 DNA: TGCGCCAGCAGCCTTATTACCGACGGGACCTCCTGGGGTTGTAATCAGCCCCAGCATTTT
clone size: -; D gene: -; J gene: TRBJ2-5; V gene: TRBV9; CDR3 protein: CASSVRPVETQYF; CDR3 DNA: TGTGCCAGCAGCGTGAGGCCGGTGGAGACCCAGTACTTC
clone size: -; D gene: TRBD2; J gene: TRBJ2-7; V gene: TRBV4-1; CDR3 protein: CASSQEPAGGYSYEQYF; CDR3 DNA: TGCGCCAGCAGCCAAGAACCAGCGGGGGGGTACTCCTACGAGCAGTACTTC
clone size: -; D gene: -; J gene: TRBJ2-7; V gene: TRBV20-1; CDR3 protein: CSASRLGFYEQYF; CDR3 DNA: TGCAGTGCTAGTAGACTGGGTTTTTACGAGCAGTACTTC
clone size: few; D gene: -; J gene: TRBJ2-6; V gene: TRBV6-1; CDR3 protein: CASSPRGGANVLTF; CDR3 DNA: TGTGCCAGCAGTCCCAGGGGAGGGGCCAACGTCCTGACTTTC